This T cell receptor (beta chain) was recovered during a study of OX40 agonist ivuxolimab in advanced cancers. The study in broad terms: Ivuxolimab, which targeted the costimulatory receptor OX40 (CD134), was an agonistic, fully human IgG2 monoclonal antibody. Prior anti-PD-1, anti-PD-L1 or anti-CTLA-4 therapy was permitted, and checkpoint inhibitors had been received by roughly two fifths of dose-escalation patients. Intravenous ivuxolimab was administered to patients every 2 weeks at six dose levels: 0.01, 0.1, 0.3, 1.5, 3 and 10 mg/kg. In the dose-escalation cohort, roughly 80% of patients were male, and the mean age was around 60 years, with a range of about 20 to 90. The monotherapy dose-escalation portion (N ≈ 50 patients) of the phase I ivuxolimab trial is reported in the paper. The point of sequencing TCRbeta in the periphery was to test whether ivuxolimab changed TCR sequence diversity and drove clonal T-cell expansion. Of the roughly 54 patients in dose escalation, 19 had hepatocellular carcinoma, some 15 had melanoma, 9 had renal cell carcinoma and 9 had head and neck cancer. Partial responses were achieved by three dose-escalation patients, of whom one had hepatocellular carcinoma and two had cutaneous melanoma.

To note about this clone: Its antigen is currently not known. No much larger clonotype is one base removed from it; base qualities were not supplied.

What the research found in general, with its limitations: After ivuxolimab, CD8+ T cells had more expanded clones than CD4+ T cells on average. The antigen specificity of the clonally expanded peripheral T cells was not determined. At doses of 0.1 to 3.0 mg/kg, clonal expansion of both CD4+ and CD8+ T cells in blood was seen between baseline and week 6. In the 0.1-3.0 mg/kg groups, partial responders had among the lowest normalized peripheral clonal expansion, particularly in CD8+ T cells. Low levels of normalized T-cell clonal expansion were also shown by some nonresponding patients.

Cut back by 6 bases and 5 bases, the V and J ends lie 17 bases apart. The CDR3, cysteine through phenylalanine, is 14 amino acids long. Kept here is only the CDR3 DNA, which spans 42 bases and is read in frame from base 1. From the germline V gene, CDR1 is ENHRY and CDR2 is SYGVKD. Patients with a history of autoimmune disease or receiving systemic immunosuppression were excluded from the trial. Peripheral blood for TCR sequencing was collected from all dose cohorts at baseline, on cycle 4 day 1, and on cycle 7 day 1. The samples were taken from a phase I, first-in-human, multicenter, open-label dose-escalation trial of ivuxolimab. Adults with locally advanced or metastatic melanoma, renal cell carcinoma, hepatocellular carcinoma or head and neck squamous cell carcinoma were enrolled in the trial. Before TCR sequencing, CD4+ T cells and CD8+ T cells from peripheral blood were sorted into separate populations.

Genomic DNA was extracted from sorted cells for sequencing of the TCRbeta CDR3 region. The immunoSEQ Assay was used to sequence the TCRbeta CDR3 regions. The source is immuneACCESS, and TCRdb retained only in-frame sequences with V and J called. Part of the clones is not carried over; for the studies checked, unresolved V genes explain less than half of this, and the remainder is unexplained. The sample table records about 86,000 clones; about 90% of these occur just once. The biggest ten clones account for approximately 9.3% of the sample. The sample was CD4+ or CD8+ T cells sorted from blood, taken in a trial of the OX40 agonist ivuxolimab. The V gene is TRBV10-3 and the J gene is TRBJ2-7; a tentative D call is TRBD2 (5 bases match). The clonotype originates from an adult with an advanced solid tumor such as melanoma, head and neck, liver or kidney cancer. The CDR3 reads as follows: CAIRNPRGSDEQYF. The nucleotides are TGTGCCATCAGAAACCCACGGGGAAGCGACGAGCAGTACTTC.